This is a list of T cell receptor beta chains from one sample in a study of cytomegalovirus exposure and HLA in healthy donors. Profiled with immunoSEQ multiplex PCR; TCRdb holds only in-frame clones, not every one. This table has some 130,000 clones, approximately 80% appearing once. The sequenced sample was PBMCs. These receptors all stem from a man aged 40-55 years in good health and CMV-seronegative. The CDR3 runs from the conserved cysteine through the conserved F or W.

j_gene	v_gene	CDR3aa
TRBJ2-3	TRBV15	CATSASPDRSAQYF
TRBJ2-5	TRBV5-6	CASSLKLAGGETQYF
TRBJ2-4	TRBV5-6	CASSYLRGDAKNIQYF
TRBJ2-7	TRBV2	CASSFDSTNTLYEQYF
TRBJ1-1	TRBV19	CASSIADRWVTEAFF
TRBJ2-1	TRBV7-2	CASSPRVGGRYNEQFF
TRBJ2-1	TRBV6-5	CASRWTAGSEQFF
TRBJ2-7	TRBV30	CAWTPAGGYEQYF
TRBJ2-5	TRBV27	CASSLAQGYETQYF
TRBJ2-2	TRBV2	CASRLGLAANTGELFF
TRBJ2-1	TRBV5-1	CASSPPMPSYNEQFF
TRBJ2-1	TRBV2	CASSEEASGRNEQFF
TRBJ2-2	TRBV5-4	CASSRDSNTGELFF
TRBJ2-7	TRBV28	CASSSGLAPPEKQYF
TRBJ2-7	TRBV7-3	CASSPLAGTNEQYF
TRBJ1-6	TRBV6-5	CASSYGSGSPLHF
TRBJ2-1	TRBV27	CASSPPRGEREWDEQFF
TRBJ2-7	TRBV30	CAWSRTGAYEQYF
TRBJ2-7	TRBV5-4	CASSYLAGEYEQYF
TRBJ2-6	TRBV19	CASTLLGTGVPSGANVLTF
TRBJ2-7	TRBV28	CASSSSSEGRGAYEQYF
TRBJ1-6	TRBV5-1	CATKPDSYNSPLHF
TRBJ2-5	TRBV5-1	CASSLGQGPQETQYF
TRBJ1-1	TRBV19	CASSPSRGGNTEAFF
TRBJ2-6	TRBV10-3	CAISGQLSGANVLTF
TRBJ2-7	TRBV30	CAWARQGAPDEQYF
TRBJ1-4	TRBV4-3	CASSLGSQGESTNEKLFF
TRBJ1-1	TRBV18	CASSPRTGGRTEAFF